Listed here are 22 T cell receptor beta chains from one sample, sequenced in a study of shared clonotypes between healthy human individuals. Generated by immunoSEQ multiplex PCR, the TCRdb table keeps only in-frame clones and is missing some. The sample has some 1.5 million clones, 96% seen once. The sequenced sample consisted of naive CD4+ T cells sorted from blood. Subset indicated: CD45RA+ positively selected. These receptors were collected from a man aged 25-45 years in good health.

This clone was counted a single time. The chain combines TRBV5-1 with TRBJ1-1, with 7 bases identical to TRBD1. The CDR3 contains 15 residues. Germline CDR1 SGHRS, CDR2 YFSETQ. The V and J ends lost 4 bases and 1 base, in that order; junction bases with no gene match: 7. Written as DNA, the CDR3 is TGCGCCAGCAGCGAGGCAGGGGGGAAGAACACTGAAGCTTTCTTT. Protein sequence: CASSEAGGKNTEAFF.

The CDR3 bases are TGTGCCATCAGTGAGTCGTTACCCACTAGCGGAGTAGCCAAAAACATTCAGTACTTC. This encodes CAISESLPTSGVAKNIQYF. The rearrangement joins TRBV10-3 to TRBJ2-4; 8 nucleotides agree with TRBD2. Trimming cost V 0 bases and J 0 bases; bases outside gene matches: 10. The length of the CDR3 is 19 residues. Germline V gene sequence: CDR1 ENHRY, CDR2 SYGVKD.

The chain carries TRBV7-9 and TRBJ2-4, with 9 nucleotides matching TRBD2. The germline V gene encodes CDR1 SEHNR and CDR2 FQNEAQ (reference sequence). Trimming removed 6 bases from V and 2 bases from J; junction bases left unmatched: 11. The CDR3 spans 17 residues. The CDR3 loop reads CASSSLAGVGPKNIQYF. CDR3 DNA sequence: TGTGCCAGCAGTTCATTAGCGGGAGTTGGTCCCAAAAACATTCAGTACTTC. The full variable domain, its missing parts supplied by reference TRBV7-9 and TRBJ2-4, is DTGVSQNPRHKITKRGQNVTFRCDPISEHNRLYWYRQTLGQGPEFLTYFQNEAQLEKSRLLSDRFSAERPKGSFSTLEIQRTEQGDSAMYLCASSSLAGVGPKNIQYFGAGTRLSVL.

For the CDR3, the DNA is TGTGCCTGGAGTAATCTCAGGGCCTCGGGCGAGCAGTACTTC. Amino acid sequence: CAWSNLRASGEQYF. The chain is built from TRBV30 and TRBJ2-7, with D maybe TRBD1 (5 bases). CDR1 GTSNPN and CDR2 SVGIG come from the germline V gene (reference sequence). The CDR3 is made up of 14 amino acids. Trimming shortened V by 2 bases and J by 6 bases, and 17 bases separated the two germline ends.

J is TRBJ2-7 and V is TRBV19, with 9 bases that match TRBD2. The germline V gene has CDR1 LNHDA and CDR2 SQIVND (reference sequence). The CDR3 sequence is 16 residues long. V dropped 3 bases and J dropped 0; count of bases not matched to a gene: 6. CDR3 sequence: CASSIKGTSYSYEQYF. The CDR3 DNA reads TGTGCCAGTAGTATCAAGGGGACTAGCTACTCCTACGAGCAGTACTTC.

The genes are TRBV5-6 and TRBJ2-7; 9 bases match TRBD1. Germline lookup yields CDR1 SGHDT and CDR2 YYEEEE. V lost 0 bases to trimming and J lost 1 base; unmatched junction nucleotides: 2. There are 15 residues in the CDR3. DNA for the CDR3: TGTGCCAGCAGCTTGGGGGGACAGGGTTCCTACGAGCAGTACTTC. This gives the protein CASSLGGQGSYEQYF.

The chain is built from TRBV15 and TRBJ1-4; possible D gene TRBD1, 6 bases. V gave up 4 bases and J gave up 10 bases, with 13 bases separating them. The germline gives CDR1 LNHNV, CDR2 YYDKDF (reference sequence). The CDR3 has 13 amino acids. The CDR3 DNA reads TGTGCCACCAGCAAAGACAGGACGGGAAAACTGTTTTTT. Translation gives CATSKDRTGKLFF.

This chain uses TRBV9 with TRBJ2-1; D possibly uses TRBD1 or TRBD2 (6 bases each). The germline V gene encodes CDR1 SGDLS and CDR2 YYNGEE. The CDR3 is 15 amino acids. V lost 0 bases, J lost 9 bases, and 16 bases lay in between. CDR3 nucleotides: TGTGCCAGCAGCGTAGTCGGCGGAGGGACAAGTGAGCAGTTCTTC. Translating it yields CASSVVGGGTSEQFF.

V and J are TRBV11-3 and TRBJ2-3; the D is unclear. The CDR3 is 15 residues long. CDR1 and CDR2 from the germline V gene are SGHNT and YENEEA. Trimming removed 5 bases at V and 4 bases at J, with 16 bases between. The CDR3 spells CASSPTPGTSDTQYF. The CDR3 nucleotides are TGTGCCAGCAGCCCGACCCCCGGAACGTCAGATACGCAGTATTTT. Based on the CDR3 plus reference TRBV11-3 and TRBJ2-3, the full variable domain is EAGVVQSPRYKIIEKKQPVAFWCNPISGHNTLYWYLQNLGQGPELLIRYENEEAVDDSQLPKDRFSAERLKGVDSTLKIQPAELGDSAVYLCASSPTPGTSDTQYFGPGTRLTVL.

CDR3 region: CPPTLDTQYF. The DNA for the CDR3 is TGCCCACCTACTCTAGATACGCAGTATTTT. The V gene is TRBV5-1, the J gene TRBJ2-3; D remains ambiguous. Germline V gene lookup returns CDR1 SGHRS and CDR2 YFSETQ. This CDR3 comprises 10 residues.

The V call is TRBV7-2, the J call TRBJ2-2; D is unclear. There are 13 residues in the CDR3. Deletions cut 5 bases from V and 6 bases from J, with 10 bases between. Germline CDR1 SGHTA, CDR2 FQGNSA. The DNA for the CDR3 is TGTGCCAGCAGCCCTAGACCCCCCGGGGAGCTGTTTTTT. Amino acids: CASSPRPPGELFF.

The genes are TRBV28 and TRBJ2-5, with 8 nucleotides matching TRBD1. This CDR3 has 12 residues. The V gene's germline CDR1 is MDHEN and CDR2 SYDVKM. With V trimmed by 6 bases and J by 14 bases, 11 bases remained unmatched. The CDR3 here is CASSPPRTGTYF. In DNA, the CDR3 is TGTGCCAGCAGCCCACCCCGGACAGGGACCTACTTC.

The chain joins TRBV5-1 to TRBJ2-5, with 7 bases matching TRBD1. V lost 4 bases to trimming and J lost 6 bases; unmatched junction nucleotides: 9. Germline V lookup: CDR1 SGHRS, CDR2 YFSETQ. The CDR3 totals 14 residues. The CDR3, as DNA: TGCGCCAGCAGCCCCACAGGGGTTCGGAAGACCCAGTACTTC. Its translation: CASSPTGVRKTQYF. The full variable domain, in which reference TRBV5-1 and TRBJ2-5 provide the parts outside the CDR3, is KAGVTQTPRYLIKTRGQQVTLSCSPISGHRSVSWYQQTPGQGLQFLFEYFSETQRNKGNFPGRFSGRQFSNSRSEMNVSTLELGDSALYLCASSPTGVRKTQYFGPGTRLLVL.

The rearrangement uses TRBV2 and TRBJ2-5; 11 bases map to TRBD2. Trimming removed 2 bases from V and 2 bases from J; junction bases left unmatched: 4. Looked up from germline, CDR1 is SNHLY and CDR2 is FYNNEI. The length of the CDR3 is 16 residues. Here the CDR3 reads CASSELAGGKQETQYF. CDR3 nucleotide sequence: TGTGCCAGCAGTGAACTAGCGGGAGGAAAACAAGAGACCCAGTACTTC.

J is TRBJ2-5 and V is TRBV6-5, with 9 bases matching TRBD2. The length of the CDR3 is 15 residues. The ends lost 6 bases at V and 5 bases at J; junction bases unmatched: 10. The V gene's germline CDR1 is MNHEY and CDR2 SVGAGI. The CDR3 DNA follows: TGTGCCAGCAGCTTGGCGGGAGGGAGGATGGAGACCCAGTACTTC. Translating it yields CASSLAGGRMETQYF.

The rearrangement joins TRBV5-4 to TRBJ2-1; perhaps TRBD2 as D (6 bases). Germline V gene data show CDR1 as SGHNT and CDR2 as YYREEE (reference sequence). The length of the CDR3 is 14 residues. Trimming stripped 4 bases from V and 4 bases from J, with 12 bases between. The CDR3 loop is CASSGGTGYNEQFF. DNA of the CDR3: TGTGCCAGCAGCGGGGGGACCGGGTACAATGAGCAGTTCTTC.

V is TRBV11-2 and J is TRBJ2-5; tentative D call: TRBD2 (6 bases). The germline V gene encodes CDR1 SGHAT and CDR2 FQNNGV. V dropped 4 bases and J dropped 6 bases, with 15 bases sitting between them. The CDR3 extends over 14 amino acids. This chain's CDR3 is CASSSWTRGKTQYF. CDR3 coding DNA: TGTGCCAGCAGCTCCTGGACCCGGGGGAAGACCCAGTACTTC.

This chain uses TRBV9 with TRBJ2-2; tentatively, D is TRBD2 (6 bases). The CDR3 runs to 16 residues. With 6 bases removed from V and 5 bases from J, the gap between germline ends came to 20 bases. Germline CDR1 is SGDLS and CDR2 is YYNGEE. CDR3 sequence: CASTGFGGLTTGELFF. In DNA form, the CDR3 reads TGTGCCAGCACTGGGTTCGGGGGACTGACGACCGGGGAGCTGTTTTTT.

For this clone: One end of the junction varies from germline; a read error may be responsible. The chain joins TRBV10-2 to TRBJ2-3; a weak D match, TRBD1 (5 bases). Germline V lookup: CDR1 WSHSY, CDR2 SAAADI. The CDR3 length is 12 residues. The CDR3 bases are TGCGCCAGCAGTGAGTCGGCTCAGCCCAGGGATTTT. Translated, it gives CASSESAQPRDF.

The V gene is TRBV9, the J gene TRBJ2-3; 16 nucleotides match TRBD2. The length of the CDR3 is 16 residues. CDR1 is SGDLS, CDR2 YYNGEE, per germline. J gave up 9 bases and V 0 bases, and 4 bases lay outside the gene matches. CDR3 sequence reads: CASSVGGLAGGPTQYF. The CDR3 DNA is TGTGCCAGCAGCGTAGGGGGACTAGCGGGAGGGCCCACGCAGTATTTT.

The chain is built from TRBV5-1 and TRBJ2-7, with TRBD2 as a possible D gene (5 bases). The CDR3 is made up of 13 amino acids. The germline V and J ends were trimmed by 1 base and 6 bases, with 11 bases remaining between them. CDR1 and CDR2 (germline): SGHRS, YFSETQ. CDR3 in amino acids: CASSLSDGSEQYF. CDR3 nucleotide sequence: TGCGCCAGCAGCTTGTCTGATGGGAGCGAGCAGTACTTC.

V gene TRBV9 combines with J gene TRBJ1-1; D is ambiguous. From germline, CDR1 is SGDLS and CDR2 YYNGEE. Trimming cost V 3 bases and J 2 bases, with 14 bases left between them. The CDR3 totals 15 residues. The CDR3 reads CASSAVTAFNTEAFF. CDR3 bases: TGTGCCAGCAGCGCAGTGACGGCGTTTAACACTGAAGCTTTCTTT.